This T cell receptor beta chain was captured in a study of blood T cell repertoires in COVID-19. Looking at the study overall: Some COVID-19 samples were acute and others convalescent; all came from the United States, Italy and Spain. Nucleic acid was either cDNA or gDNA, and it came from T cells, B-cell-depleted T cells, or PBMCs.

As handled by the study authors: The assay estimated nucleated cells by amplifying reference gene primers. TCRdb keeps only in-frame clones here, not all; method: immunoSEQ multiplex PCR. V and J calls and clone size are as listed in that table; D and trimming were resolved from the DNA. The data show some 300,000 clones, with 86% seen just once and less than 15% held by the top ten. The CDR3 contains 15 residues. Germline lookup yields CDR1 LNHDA and CDR2 SQIVND (reference sequence). V lost 3 bases, J lost 0 bases, and 9 bases lay in between. Followed over time, Seattle patients had been enrolled while infection was active.

The sequence came from a woman aged 70-85 years with COVID-19, enrolled during active disease. The sample comprised peripheral blood. The J gene is TRBJ2-1, the V gene TRBV19; D perhaps matches TRBD1 (6 bases). In DNA, the CDR3 is TGTGCCAGTAGTATCTGGGACAACTCCTACAATGAGCAGTTCTTC. Its translation: CASSIWDNSYNEQFF.